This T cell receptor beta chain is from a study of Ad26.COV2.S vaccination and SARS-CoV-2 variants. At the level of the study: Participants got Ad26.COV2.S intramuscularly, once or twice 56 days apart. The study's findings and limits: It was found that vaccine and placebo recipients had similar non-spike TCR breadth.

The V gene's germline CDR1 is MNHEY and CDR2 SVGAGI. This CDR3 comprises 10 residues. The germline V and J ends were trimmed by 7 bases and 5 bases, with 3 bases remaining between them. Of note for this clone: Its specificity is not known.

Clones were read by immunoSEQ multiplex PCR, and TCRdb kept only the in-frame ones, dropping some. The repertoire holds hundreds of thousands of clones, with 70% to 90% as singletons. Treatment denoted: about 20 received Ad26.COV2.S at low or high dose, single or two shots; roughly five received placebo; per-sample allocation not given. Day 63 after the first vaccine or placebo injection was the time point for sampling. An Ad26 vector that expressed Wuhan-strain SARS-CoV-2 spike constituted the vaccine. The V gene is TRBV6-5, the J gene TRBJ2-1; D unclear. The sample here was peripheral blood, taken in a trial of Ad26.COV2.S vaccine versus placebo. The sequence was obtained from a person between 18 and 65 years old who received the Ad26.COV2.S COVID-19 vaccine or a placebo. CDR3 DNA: TGTGCCAGCACCCACAATGAGCAGTTCTTC. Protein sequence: CASTHNEQFF.